These 19 T cell receptor beta chains were sequenced from one sample in a study of shared clonotypes between healthy human individuals. The repertoire was sequenced with immunoSEQ multiplex PCR; TCRdb's copy has only in-frame clones and lacks some. In the table there are about 1.1 million clones, 60% to 85% of which are singletons. The sample was memory CD4+ T cells from PBMCs. Noted subset: CD45RA-negative fraction. These receptors were taken from a man younger than 30 in good health. Some clones in this sample may be carry-over from other donors' samples.

The chain combines TRBV10-3 with TRBJ2-2; D possibly uses TRBD1 or TRBD2 (5 bases each). With 6 bases removed from V and 3 bases from J, the gap between germline ends came to 11 bases. The germline V gene encodes CDR1 ENHRY and CDR2 SYGVKD. The CDR3 runs to 14 residues. This CDR3 is CAIRGDGDTGELFF. CDR3 nucleotides: TGTGCCATCAGGGGGGACGGGGACACCGGGGAGCTGTTTTTT.

V and J are TRBV9 and TRBJ2-4; D unclear. The V end was cut by 4 bases, the J end by 9 bases, with 14 bases between. The CDR3 runs 13 residues. Germline V gene lookup returns CDR1 SGDLS and CDR2 YYNGEE. The CDR3 DNA is TGTGCCAGCAGCCTCCCTGGGCCAAGCATTCAGTACTTC. This codes for CASSLPGPSIQYF.

This chain connects TRBV2 to TRBJ2-5; D is perhaps TRBD1 or TRBD2 (5 bases each). V was clipped by 8 bases and J by 4 bases, with 23 bases between them. This CDR3 is built from 16 residues. CDR1 is SNHLY and CDR2 is FYNNEI in the germline V gene. CDR3 in DNA: TGTGCCAGCCAAGATCCGAGGGGTCCACGGGCAGAGACCCAGTACTTC. Translation: CASQDPRGPRAETQYF.

The chain combines TRBV27 with TRBJ1-2; no reliable D call. The V gene's germline CDR1 is MNHEY and CDR2 SMNVEV (reference sequence). The V end lost 2 bases, the J end lost 4 bases, and 14 bases lay between the germline ends. This CDR3 has 15 amino acids. CDR3 nucleotide sequence: TGTGCCAGCAGTTTACTAGGGAACCGTCCCTATGGCTACACCTTC. Its translation is CASSLLGNRPYGYTF.

This rearrangement joins TRBV18 to TRBJ2-1, with 10 positions matching TRBD1. V was pared by 6 bases and J by 6 bases, with 11 bases of the junction left unmatched. CDR3 length equals 16 residues. Germline CDR1 is KGHSH and CDR2 is LQKENI. CDR3 loop: CASSPPRDRGSNEQFF. CDR3 bases: TGTGCCAGCTCGCCTCCCCGGGACAGGGGTAGCAATGAGCAGTTCTTC.

CDR3 loop: CASSRDSPYSNQPQHF. CDR3 coding DNA: TGTGCCAGCAGTAGGGACAGCCCCTATAGCAATCAGCCCCAGCATTTT. The genes are TRBV2 and TRBJ1-5; 7 nucleotides agree with TRBD1. Germline V CDR1 and CDR2: SNHLY, FYNNEI. The V segment lost 5 bases and the J segment 0 bases; nucleotides outside the gene matches: 7. The CDR3 spans 16 residues.

The chain joins TRBV9 to TRBJ2-5; D not resolved. There are 14 residues in the CDR3. Germline-derived CDR1 and CDR2 are SGDLS and YYNGEE. The V gene lost 4 bases and the J gene lost 5 bases, with 15 bases spanning the gap. The DNA of the CDR3 is TGTGCCAGCAGCACCTCGGACGGGTCTGAGACCCAGTACTTC. Amino acids: CASSTSDGSETQYF. The variable domain in full, with the rest retrieved from reference TRBV9 and TRBJ2-5, is DSGVTQTPKHLITATGQRVTLRCSPRSGDLSVYWYQQSLDQGLQFLIQYYNGEERAKGNILERFSAQQFPDLHSELNLSSLELGDSALYFCASSTSDGSETQYFGPGTRLLVL.

The J gene is TRBJ2-2, the V gene TRBV9; D unclear. V dropped 0 bases and J dropped 7 bases, with 10 bases sitting between them. The CDR3 covers 14 residues. Germline lookup yields CDR1 SGDLS and CDR2 YYNGEE. The CDR3 DNA reads TGTGCCAGCAGCGTAGGGCAGTGGAACGGGGAGCTGTTTTTT. This codes for CASSVGQWNGELFF. Together with reference TRBV9 and TRBJ2-2, the CDR3 gives the full variable domain: DSGVTQTPKHLITATGQRVTLRCSPRSGDLSVYWYQQSLDQGLQFLIQYYNGEERAKGNILERFSAQQFPDLHSELNLSSLELGDSALYFCASSVGQWNGELFFGEGSRLTVL.

Note on this clone: Other DNA sequences in this specimen translate into the identical CDR3. The CDR3 DNA sequence: TGTGCCACCAGCAGAGATGAAGGGGCTTACGAGCAGTACTTC. Its protein is CATSRDEGAYEQYF. This chain connects TRBV15 to TRBJ2-7; tentative D call: TRBD1 (5 bases). The CDR3 has 14 residues. Trimming cost V 0 bases and J 4 bases, with 10 bases left between them. Germline V gene data show CDR1 as LNHNV and CDR2 as YYDKDF (reference sequence).

The chain has TRBV11-2 and TRBJ1-1; TRBD1 is a possible D gene (5 bases). Trimming took off 1 base at V and 3 bases at J, with 21 bases between the two ends. Germline V gives CDR1 SGHAT, CDR2 FQNNGV. The CDR3 has 18 amino acids. The CDR3 region is CASSLATRTAGRDTEAFF. The CDR3 coding sequence is TGTGCCAGCAGCTTAGCGACTCGCACAGCGGGCAGGGACACTGAAGCTTTCTTT.

Regarding this clone: The sample carries other DNA sequences with the same CDR3. V usage is TRBV28 and J usage is TRBJ2-5, with D hard to call. The germline V gene has CDR1 MDHEN and CDR2 SYDVKM. CDR3 length: 11 amino acids. Trimming took 5 bases from V and 4 from J, leaving 5 bases between them. The CDR3 here is CASSPRETQYF. The CDR3, as DNA: TGTGCCAGCAGTCCCCGAGAGACCCAGTACTTC.

This clone was observed once. The V call is TRBV30, the J call TRBJ1-2; D is unresolved. Trimming removed 3 bases at V and 6 bases at J, with 17 bases between. The germline V gene has CDR1 GTSNPN and CDR2 SVGIG (reference sequence). The CDR3 extends over 14 amino acids. CDR3 region: CAWRRAHAQDGYTF. In DNA, the CDR3 is TGTGCCTGGAGAAGGGCCCACGCCCAGGATGGCTACACCTTC.

The gene calls are TRBV6-5 and TRBJ2-7; the match to TRBD1 covers 8 bases. Germline-derived CDR1 and CDR2 are MNHEY and SVGAGI. The CDR3 contains 14 residues. V trimming: 6 bases; J trimming: 7 bases; junction bases outside the gene matches: 11. CDR3 protein: CASRGPGQGREQYF. In DNA, the CDR3 is TGTGCCAGCAGGGGCCCCGGACAGGGAAGAGAGCAGTACTTC.

This chain links TRBV6-1 with TRBJ2-7; 10 bases map to TRBD2. CDR3 length: 14 amino acids. Per the germline V gene, CDR1 is MNHNS and CDR2 is SASEGT. The ends lost 6 bases at V and 5 bases at J; junction bases unmatched: 7. CDR3 region: CASRFGTSVDEQYF. The CDR3 nucleotides read TGTGCCAGCAGGTTCGGGACTAGCGTAGACGAGCAGTACTTC.

The chain has TRBV6-5 and TRBJ2-5, with D perhaps TRBD1 or TRBD2 (5 bases each). V dropped 8 bases and J dropped 1 base, with 11 bases sitting between them. Per germline, CDR1 MNHEY and CDR2 SVGAGI. There are 13 residues in the CDR3. Written as DNA, the CDR3 is TGTGCCAGCGTCGACGGGGCCCAAGAGACCCAGTACTTC. Translating gives CASVDGAQETQYF.

The CDR3: CATSGSFSYEQYF. As DNA, the CDR3 is TGTGCCACGAGCGGGTCTTTCTCCTACGAGCAGTACTTC. J is TRBJ2-7 and V is TRBV6-1; a weak D match, TRBD2 (6 bases). The length of the CDR3 is 13 residues. The V gene lost 10 bases and the J gene lost 0 bases, with 13 bases spanning the gap. Germline CDR1 reads MNHNS; CDR2 reads SASEGT.

This chain joins TRBV30 and TRBJ1-2, with D perhaps matching TRBD1 (6 bases). Germline CDR1 and CDR2: GTSNPN and SVGIG (reference sequence). This CDR3 is 12 amino acids long. The V end was cut by 4 bases, the J end by 8 bases, with 14 bases between. DNA for the CDR3: TGTGCCTGGACTTTTGGGGGGGGCGGCTACACCTTC. Amino acids: CAWTFGGGGYTF.

This chain links TRBV28 with TRBJ2-1; 9 bases line up with TRBD2. The CDR3 has 15 amino acids. Germline trimming cut 5 bases from V and 6 bases from J; bases unmatched to any gene: 8. Germline assignment: CDR1 MDHEN and CDR2 SYDVKM. CDR3 sequence: CASSPRGSGSNEQFF. The CDR3 DNA sequence: TGTGCCAGCAGTCCCCGGGGTAGCGGGAGCAATGAGCAGTTCTTC.

This clone was observed once. V is TRBV9 and J is TRBJ2-1; the D is unclear. The CDR3 contains 13 residues. Germline CDR1 and CDR2: SGDLS and YYNGEE. Trimming shortened V by 1 base and J by 6 bases, and 8 bases separated the two germline ends. The CDR3 loop reads CASSVKPANEQFF. The CDR3 nucleotides read TGTGCCAGCAGCGTAAAACCTGCCAATGAGCAGTTCTTC.